A selection of T cell receptor beta chains follows, all from one sample in a study of beta chain features in type 1 diabetes. This table comes from immunoSEQ multiplex PCR, and its TCRdb copy is limited to in-frame clones, with some not included. The sample holds about 700,000 clones, over 10% seen once. The specimen sequenced was naive CD4+ T cells from blood. The source is a man aged 18 to 30 with type 1 diabetes. Both conserved end residues are part of each CDR3. The order of the fields is J gene, V gene, D gene, clone size, CDR3 DNA, CDR3 protein. A D gene is named only where the DNA matches it firmly. Part of the rows lack a size; the others show once, few, many or a class for expanded clones.

>TRBJ1-1|TRBV7-9|-|few
TGTGCCAGCAGCTTAGTGCGGGTAATGAACACTGAAGCTTTCTTT
CASSLVRVMNTEAFF
>TRBJ1-1|TRBV30|-|few
TGTGCCTGGAGCCCCTTGTCCCTGGAGACTGAAGCTTTCTTT
CAWSPLSLETEAFF
>TRBJ1-2|TRBV6-6|-|-
TGTGCCACAGGGCTCTATGGCTACACCTTC
CATGLYGYTF
>TRBJ1-1|TRBV5-1|-|-
TGCGCCAGCAGCCCAGGGGCGGCAAACACTGAAGCTTTCTTT
CASSPGAANTEAFF
>TRBJ2-1|TRBV6-6|TRBD2|-
TGTGCCAGCAGCCAACGGGAGGCTTCCTACAATGAGCAGTTCTTC
CASSQREASYNEQFF
>TRBJ2-5|TRBV18|-|few
TGTGCCAGCTCACCACCGACTGAAGAGACCCAGTACTTC
CASSPPTEETQYF
>TRBJ2-7|TRBV4-1|-|-
TGCGCCAGCAGCCAAGGTCGCAGCTCCTACGAGCAGTACTTC
CASSQGRSSYEQYF
>TRBJ1-2|TRBV13|-|-
TGTGCCAGCAGCTTTAGACCGCCGGGGCGCTACACCTTC
CASSFRPPGRYTF
>TRBJ1-2|TRBV25-1|TRBD1|few
TGTGCCAGCAGTATATCCCCAGGGGGAGTCGGCTACACCTTC
CASSISPGGVGYTF
>TRBJ2-7|TRBV18|TRBD1|-
TGTGCCAGCTCACCACCGGGACAGGGGCCTAGCTCCTACGAGCAGTACTTC
CASSPPGQGPSSYEQYF
>TRBJ2-3|TRBV6-1|TRBD2|few
TGTGCCAGCAGTGAAAATACCCCCGCTAGCGGACACCCAGATACGCAGTATTTT
CASSENTPASGHPDTQYF
>TRBJ2-5|TRBV5-8|-|few
TGTGCCAGCAGCCTCCGGCAGGCACAAATGAAAGAGACCCAGTACTTC
CASSLRQAQMKETQYF
>TRBJ1-2|TRBV6-6|-|-
TGTGCCAGCAGTCCACAGAGCTATGGCTACACCTTC
CASSPQSYGYTF
>TRBJ2-5|TRBV7-9|-|-
TGTGCCAGCAGCCCCCGAGGGTGGCAAGAGACCCAGTACTTC
CASSPRGWQETQYF
>TRBJ2-4|TRBV28|TRBD1|few
TGTGCCAGCGGGCGCCCGGGACAGAGCAAAAACATTCAGTACTTC
CASGRPGQSKNIQYF
>TRBJ1-5|TRBV10-3|-|-
TGTGCCATCAAAGGGCGGGTCAATCAGCCCCAGCATTTT
CAIKGRVNQPQHF
>TRBJ2-1|TRBV29-1|-|-
TGCAGCGCTAGGCCGGGACCACCATACAATGAGCAGTTCTTC
CSARPGPPYNEQFF
>TRBJ1-1|TRBV5-1|-|-
TGCGCCAGCAGCTTGGCCCCGGGACGGATGAACACTGAAGCTTTCTTT
CASSLAPGRMNTEAFF
>TRBJ2-7|TRBV5-1|TRBD1|few
TGCGCCAGCAGCAAGGGACAGCAGTTACCCTACGAGCAGTACTTC
CASSKGQQLPYEQYF
>TRBJ2-5|TRBV5-1|TRBD2|-
TGCGCCAGCAGCATCGCGCCCAGCGGGGGTTCAGAGACCCAGTACTTC
CASSIAPSGGSETQYF
>TRBJ1-2|TRBV5-4|-|few
TGTGCCAGCAGCCCTGGGTCAGGATTCTATGGCTACACCTTC
CASSPGSGFYGYTF
>TRBJ2-1|TRBV28|TRBD1|-
TGTGCCAGCAGTATGGGGACAGGGCTGAATGAGCAGTTCTTC
CASSMGTGLNEQFF
>TRBJ1-6|TRBV30|-|-
TGTGCCTGGAGTTTCAGGGGCGGATCACCCCTCCACTTT
CAWSFRGGSPLHF
>TRBJ2-1|TRBV29-1|TRBD1|few
TGCAGCGTTGCCTTACAGGGGGGATCCTACAATGAGCAGTTCTTC
CSVALQGGSYNEQFF
>TRBJ2-7|TRBV7-9|-|-
TGTGCCAGCAGCTTAGCGGGGGCCTACGAGCAGTACTTC
CASSLAGAYEQYF
>TRBJ2-3|TRBV5-1|TRBD1|-
TGCGCCAGCACCCCCGACACGGACAGGCGCACAGATACGCAGTATTTT
CASTPDTDRRTDTQYF
>TRBJ2-3|TRBV6-6|-|-
TGTGCCAGCAATACAGGGCTGAGCACAGATACGCAGTATTTT
CASNTGLSTDTQYF
>TRBJ2-7|TRBV9|TRBD2|-
TGTGCCAGCAGCGTAGCTCCTAGCGGGGGGTCCTACGAGCAGTACTTC
CASSVAPSGGSYEQYF
>TRBJ1-2|TRBV2|-|-
TGTGCCAGCAGGGAGACTTACAGGGTAAGAGCGCTTGGCGGCACCTTC
CASRETYRVRALGGTF
>TRBJ2-4|TRBV23-1|TRBD1|-
TGCGCCAGCCCGGGGGCATGCGGGACAGGGTTGCCACTGGCCAAAAACATTCAGTACTTC
CASPGACGTGLPLAKNIQYF
>TRBJ2-2|TRBV5-6|-|-
TGTGCCAGCAGCTCTCAAATCGGGGAGCTGTTTTTT
CASSSQIGELFF
>TRBJ2-1|TRBV10-3|-|-
TGTGCCATCAGTCGGGGGGCCGAAGACAATGAGCAGTTCTTC
CAISRGAEDNEQFF
>TRBJ2-2|TRBV15|-|few
TGTGCCACCAGCAGAGATCTGGATTACACCGGGGAGCTGTTTTTT
CATSRDLDYTGELFF
>TRBJ2-7|TRBV6-1|-|-
TGTGCCAGCACTAACGGCCCCCTGTACGAGCAGTACTTC
CASTNGPLYEQYF
>TRBJ2-7|TRBV29-1|-|-
TGCAGCGCCAGGGGGGGCGCCTACGAGCAGTACTTC
CSARGGAYEQYF
>TRBJ2-7|TRBV27|-|few
TGTGCCAGCAGCCCGGACCGGCCCTACGAGCAGTACTTC
CASSPDRPYEQYF
>TRBJ2-7|TRBV5-1|-|-
TGCGCCAGCAGCCCCCCGGACAGCTCCTACGAGCAGTACTTC
CASSPPDSSYEQYF
>TRBJ2-1|TRBV28|TRBD2|few
TGTGCCAGCAGTTTATTAGTAGCGGGAGGGCTTAGGGAGCAGTTCTTC
CASSLLVAGGLREQFF
>TRBJ2-3|TRBV25-1|TRBD1|few
TGTGCCAGCAGTCATACCGGGACAGGGGGCGGGAGCACAGATACGCAGTATTTT
CASSHTGTGGGSTDTQYF
>TRBJ2-6|TRBV7-9|-|few
TGTGCCAGCACCCGATCTGGGGCCAACGTCCTGACTTTC
CASTRSGANVLTF
>TRBJ2-7|TRBV29-1|-|few
TGCAGCGTTCATCGACAGGGGACTAACGAGCAGTACTTC
CSVHRQGTNEQYF
>TRBJ1-2|TRBV7-2|-|-
TGTGCCAGCAGCTTAGAGGAGGAGGACTATGGCTACACCTTC
CASSLEEEDYGYTF